These T cell receptor beta chains were read from a single sample in a study of shared clonotypes between healthy human individuals. The assay was immunoSEQ multiplex PCR, and TCRdb's table has in-frame clones only and misses some. Here the sample spans more than 550,000 clones, approximately 90% being singletons. What was sequenced was naive CD8+ T cells sorted from blood. All receptors come from a man aged 25 to 40 in good health. Both conserved end residues are part of each CDR3. A D gene is named only where the DNA matches it firmly. The size field is filled for only some rows; it gives once, few, many or a size class.

D gene	V gene	J gene	clone size	CDR3 protein
-	TRBV27	TRBJ2-7	-	CASSLAQGAYEQYF
-	TRBV9	TRBJ2-2	-	CASSVGGVAGELFF
TRBD2	TRBV10-1	TRBJ2-1	-	CASSGGPSGNFNEQFF
-	TRBV7-9	TRBJ1-5	-	CASSGPSGQPQHF
-	TRBV4-1	TRBJ2-1	-	CASSQGGASVGSYNEQFF
TRBD2	TRBV18	TRBJ2-7	-	CASSPAGGPYEQYF
-	TRBV7-9	TRBJ1-1	-	CASSPEDPEAFF
-	TRBV29-1	TRBJ2-2	-	CSVEGDRTPNTGELFF
-	TRBV7-9	TRBJ1-2	-	CASSLAQVPYGYTF
-	TRBV7-2	TRBJ2-7	-	CASSFGTGSYEQYF
-	TRBV2	TRBJ2-7	-	CASRGHEQYF
TRBD1	TRBV11-2	TRBJ2-1	-	CASSFLAVYTGGGTYEQFF
TRBD2	TRBV29-1	TRBJ2-1	once	CSVEYLLAESSYNEQFF
TRBD1	TRBV27	TRBJ1-1	-	CASFSGQGPTEAFF
-	TRBV7-9	TRBJ2-5	-	CALASIQETQYF
TRBD1	TRBV30	TRBJ2-3	-	CAWSGQGVRPDTQYF
-	TRBV14	TRBJ2-7	-	CASSQLDSSYEQYF
-	TRBV27	TRBJ2-7	-	CASSFLSSYEQYF
TRBD2	TRBV5-1	TRBJ2-3	once	CASSITGGEGSTDTQYF
-	TRBV2	TRBJ1-1	-	CASSFRSGTADTEAFF
-	TRBV19	TRBJ2-1	-	CASSMLPGAGSYNEQFF
-	TRBV11-2	TRBJ2-2	-	CASSFLGVAGELFF
-	TRBV29-1	TRBJ2-1	-	CSVVVEGNEQFF
-	TRBV5-4	TRBJ1-2	-	CASSPGFQGYTF
TRBD1	TRBV5-6	TRBJ2-1	-	CASEQGSYNEQFF
-	TRBV7-8	TRBJ1-5	-	CASSSPGGEDQPQHF
TRBD1	TRBV6-4	TRBJ1-1	-	CASSLTGVNTEAFF
TRBD2	TRBV19	TRBJ2-7	-	CASGSGRTYEQYF
TRBD2	TRBV29-1	TRBJ2-7	-	CSVVLAVDGEQYF
-	TRBV19	TRBJ1-4	-	CASSIEVTGGRYF
-	TRBV6-4	TRBJ2-2	many	CASSDSPGVGELFF
-	TRBV7-6	TRBJ2-1	-	CASSLRGNEQFF
-	TRBV7-2	TRBJ1-5	once	CASSSPEWQVMHSNQPQHF
-	TRBV7-9	TRBJ2-1	many	CASSPTLQSYNEQFF
TRBD2	TRBV10-3	TRBJ2-1	-	CAILRAGVPNNEQFF
-	TRBV2	TRBJ2-1	-	CASKGQGYNEQFF
TRBD1	TRBV12-5	TRBJ1-1	once	CASGLGGTGVVNTEAFF
-	TRBV7-6	TRBJ2-5	-	CASSLDVGTPRETQYF
-	TRBV14	TRBJ2-1	-	CASSNSEREQFF
-	TRBV15	TRBJ2-1	-	CATSRDRGVSEQFF
-	TRBV10-1	-	-	CASSLDHSYEQYF
-	TRBV7-9	TRBJ2-3	-	CASSLRADTQYF
-	TRBV27	TRBJ2-5	-	CASSPPGRARETQYF
TRBD1	TRBV28	TRBJ2-1	-	CASRVGTGTVRDNEQFF
TRBD2	TRBV2	TRBJ2-1	-	CATFTPGLASGRSYNEQFF
-	TRBV19	TRBJ1-5	-	CASSIGVNQPQHF
-	TRBV28	TRBJ2-7	-	CASRPSAERPPYEQYF
-	TRBV15	TRBJ2-5	-	CATRGGGETQYF
-	TRBV27	TRBJ2-2	-	CASSPWTTGELFF
TRBD1	TRBV7-9	TRBJ2-3	once	CASSFTQTGFADTQYF
TRBD2	TRBV19	TRBJ2-7	-	CASSMKAGEQYF
TRBD2	TRBV18	TRBJ2-7	once	CASSPGLAGSDYEQYF
-	TRBV29-1	TRBJ2-1	-	CSVVGGARFYNEQFF
-	TRBV21-1	TRBJ2-2	-	CASRRGPWRFANTGELFF
TRBD1	TRBV28	TRBJ2-3	-	CASSRQGFTDTQYF
TRBD1	TRBV25-1	TRBJ2-1	-	CASSARGQGVNNEQFF